This record covers a single TCR beta chain. This entry comes from a study of control samples from healthy donors and cancer patients. Method: immunoSEQ multiplex PCR; TCRdb's copy keeps in-frame clones and lacks some. The sample lists 150,000 to 200,000 clones; roughly 94% were seen once. This sequence was found in a woman aged 35 to 49 in good health. Sequenced sample: blood.

The CDR3 loop is CASWGTNQPQHF. DNA for the CDR3: TGTGCCTCATGGGGGACCAATCAGCCCCAGCATTTT. The chain carries TRBV6-5 and TRBJ1-5; maybe TRBD1 (5 bases). The germline V gene has CDR1 MNHEY and CDR2 SVGAGI. The length of the CDR3 is 12 residues. V dropped 11 bases and J dropped 3 bases, with 11 bases sitting between them.